This TCR beta chain was observed in a study of technical replicates of blood from a handful of donors. Sequencing used immunoSEQ multiplex PCR; TCRdb keeps in-frame clones, though not all of them. This table holds 90,000 to 100,000 clones, around 95% found once. The CDR3 covers 11 residues. Germline CDR1 reads MNHEY; CDR2 reads SVGAGI. V was shortened by 11 bases and J by 5 bases, with 9 bases between the two germline ends. The chain combines TRBV6-5 with TRBJ2-2, with D possibly matching TRBD1 (5 bases). This TCR was recovered from a human donor in good health. Sequenced material: T cells isolated from PBMCs. As DNA, the CDR3 is TGTGCCGTGGGGCGGACCGGGGAGCTGTTTTTT. Protein sequence: CAVGRTGELFF.